The 18 T cell receptor beta chains given below trace back to one sample, sequenced in a study of T cell responses to AZD1222 COVID-19 vaccine (TCRdb year 2021). Libraries were built with the immunoSEQ multiplex PCR assay. TCRdb took this table from immuneACCESS and kept in-frame rearrangements with V and J called. Such tables lack part of the clones; where checked against another copy, unresolved V genes explain under half of the gap, and the rest is unexplained. The sample table holds 100,000 to 110,000 clones, of which 88% were seen once. Clones ranked in the top ten supply under 2% of the sample. What this sample's time point label stands for: baseline before first vaccination. Material: peripheral blood, obtained on day 0 of AZD1222 vaccination. The receptors originated from an adult in good health.

V and J are TRBV5-4 and TRBJ2-7; TRBD1 or TRBD2 may be the D gene (5 bases each). The germline CDR1 and CDR2 sequences are SGHNT and YYREEE (reference sequence). This CDR3 is built from 15 residues. V lost 5 bases to trimming and J lost 3 bases, with 18 bases between them. DNA for the CDR3: TGTGCCAGCAGTTCGAGGGGTCTAGGAAACTACGAGCAGTACTTC. Translated: CASSSRGLGNYEQYF.

This chain joins TRBV19 and TRBJ1-5, with D perhaps matching TRBD1 (5 bases). Germline V gene lookup returns CDR1 LNHDA and CDR2 SQIVND (reference sequence). Trimming removed 6 bases at V and 7 bases at J, with 13 bases between. The CDR3 has 13 amino acids. Here the CDR3 DNA reads TGTGCCAGTAGCCAACAGGTACAACAGCCCCAGCATTTT. Its protein product is CASSQQVQQPQHF.

This clone was detected a few times. The chain employs TRBV2 and TRBJ2-4, with D maybe TRBD1 (6 bases). The CDR3 runs to 15 residues. Germline CDR1 reads SNHLY; CDR2 reads FYNNEI. Trimming shortened V by 6 bases and J by 6 bases, and 18 bases separated the two germline ends. For the CDR3, the DNA is TGTGCCAGCAGCTCCGGACAGCTCAGTGGAAACATTCAGTACTTC. Residues: CASSSGQLSGNIQYF.

This chain links TRBV18 with TRBJ1-3; D unclear. This CDR3 is built from 18 residues. Trimming took off 0 bases at V and 1 base at J, with 16 bases between the two ends. The germline CDR1 and CDR2 sequences are KGHSH and LQKENI. The CDR3 loop is CASSPPDIRSTSGNTIYF. CDR3 nucleotide sequence: TGTGCCAGCTCACCACCGGATATAAGGTCCACTTCTGGAAACACCATATATTTT.

The chain is built from TRBV27 and TRBJ1-4; D not certain. The CDR3 has 12 residues. Per germline, CDR1 MNHEY and CDR2 SMNVEV (reference sequence). Trimming stripped 0 bases from V and 8 bases from J, with 4 bases between. The CDR3 DNA sequence: TGTGCCAGCAGTTTATCCGGGGAAAAACTGTTTTTT. Protein sequence: CASSLSGEKLFF.

This clone is a singleton in its sample. At one end the junction does not follow the germline gene, possibly because of a read error. The rearrangement links TRBV2 to TRBJ2-1; D might be TRBD2 (7 bases). This CDR3 spans 15 amino acids. CDR1 SNHLY and CDR2 FYNNEI come from the germline V gene. CDR3 loop: CASREGGGSYNEQFF. The CDR3 nucleotides read TGTGCCAGCAGAGAAGGGGGGGGATCCTACAATGAGCAGTTCTTC.

The rearrangement links TRBV27 to TRBJ2-7, with 7 bases that match TRBD1. The CDR3 runs 16 residues. V lost 6 bases and J lost 0; bases outside the gene matches: 11. Germline V gives CDR1 MNHEY, CDR2 SMNVEV (reference sequence). This CDR3 is CASSSITGTASYEQYF. CDR3 nucleotides: TGTGCCAGCAGCAGTATTACCGGGACAGCCTCCTACGAGCAGTACTTC.

The J gene is TRBJ1-5, the V gene TRBV9; D not certain. Germline CDR1 SGDLS, CDR2 YYNGEE. CDR3 length: 14 amino acids. V was pared by 3 bases and J by 2 bases, with 9 bases between. This CDR3 reads CASSADGGNQPQHF. The CDR3 nucleotides are TGTGCCAGCAGCGCGGACGGTGGCAATCAGCCCCAGCATTTT.

This chain links TRBV7-6 with TRBJ2-7; D is unclear. From germline, CDR1 is SGHVS and CDR2 FNYEAQ. CDR3 length: 13 amino acids. Trimming shortened V by 5 bases and J by 7 bases, and 15 bases separated the two germline ends. The CDR3 DNA reads TGTGCCAGCAGCCCAGGACCTCATGGGGAGCAGTACTTC. The encoded protein is CASSPGPHGEQYF.

The V and J genes are TRBV2 and TRBJ2-3, with D perhaps given as TRBD1 or TRBD2 (6 bases each). The CDR3 runs 15 residues. V was trimmed by 1 base and J by 3 bases, leaving 11 bases between them. Germline CDR1 and CDR2: SNHLY and FYNNEI. CDR3 in DNA: TGTGCCAGCAGTGAAGGCCAGGGGAGGACAGATACGCAGTATTTT. It encodes CASSEGQGRTDTQYF.

The chain couples TRBV9 to TRBJ2-2; D remains ambiguous. This CDR3 is 15 amino acids long. V lost 0 bases to trimming and J lost 4 bases, with 10 bases between them. Looked up from germline, CDR1 is SGDLS and CDR2 is YYNGEE. In DNA, the CDR3 is TGTGCCAGCAGCGTAGCAACCAGGTTCACCGGGGAGCTGTTTTTT. It codes for CASSVATRFTGELFF.

J is TRBJ1-1 and V is TRBV10-3, with D maybe TRBD1 (5 bases). CDR3 length equals 14 residues. Germline V gene sequence: CDR1 ENHRY, CDR2 SYGVKD. Trimming removed 6 bases at V and 0 bases at J, with 11 bases between. CDR3 sequence: CAIRRDGLNTEAFF. DNA for the CDR3: TGTGCCATCAGACGGGACGGACTGAACACTGAAGCTTTCTTT.

The CDR3 protein is CASSLAWDRGNQPQHF. CDR3 in DNA: TGTGCCAGCAGCTTGGCCTGGGACAGGGGCAATCAGCCCCAGCATTTT. This chain connects TRBV5-5 to TRBJ1-5, with TRBD1 identical over 9 bases. The germline gives CDR1 SGHKS, CDR2 YYEKEE (reference sequence). The CDR3 spans 16 residues. The ends lost 0 bases at V and 2 bases at J; junction bases unmatched: 3.

This sequence joins TRBV9 and TRBJ2-1; 8 bases fit TRBD2. The CDR3 runs to 15 residues. Germline assignment: CDR1 SGDLS and CDR2 YYNGEE. V lost 3 bases and J lost 7; bases outside the gene matches: 9. CDR3 bases: TGTGCCAGCAGCGCTAGCGGGCGAGCGGGAAATGAGCAGTTCTTC. It encodes CASSASGRAGNEQFF.

The chain combines TRBV2 with TRBJ2-1, with D possibly being TRBD1 or TRBD2 (5 bases each). V was shortened by 8 bases and J by 0 bases, with 17 bases between the two germline ends. The CDR3 extends over 16 amino acids. Germline-derived CDR1 and CDR2 are SNHLY and FYNNEI. The CDR3 region is CASDRGDGSSYNEQFF. DNA for the CDR3: TGTGCCAGCGACAGAGGGGATGGGAGCTCCTACAATGAGCAGTTCTTC.

This sequence joins TRBV7-2 and TRBJ1-4, with D perhaps matching TRBD1 (6 bases). The V gene's germline CDR1 is SGHTA and CDR2 FQGNSA. The V end lost 2 bases, the J end lost 6 bases, and 16 bases lay between the germline ends. The CDR3 contains 16 residues. The CDR3 nucleotides read TGTGCCAGCAGCTTATACATAGGACAGTCTTATGAAAAACTGTTTTTT. Its protein product is CASSLYIGQSYEKLFF. The full variable domain, in which reference TRBV7-2 and TRBJ1-4 provide the parts outside the CDR3, is GAGVSQSPSNKVTEKGKDVELRCDPISGHTALYWYRQSLGQGLEFLIYFQGNSAPDKSGLPSDRFSAERTGGSVSTLTIQRTQQEDSAVYLCASSLYIGQSYEKLFFGSGTQLSVL.

This clone was detected only a few times. CDR3 amino acids: CAWSDPSRGTSYTF. CDR3 DNA sequence: TGTGCCTGGAGCGACCCAAGTAGGGGGACAAGCTACACCTTC. The chain is built from TRBV30 and TRBJ1-2; D is perhaps TRBD1 (6 bases). The germline V and J ends were trimmed by 3 bases and 9 bases, with 20 bases remaining between them. Looked up from germline, CDR1 is GTSNPN and CDR2 is SVGIG (reference sequence). This CDR3 contains 14 residues.

The chain joins TRBV27 to TRBJ1-4; 7 bases are a match to TRBD1. Germline assignment: CDR1 MNHEY and CDR2 SMNVEV (reference sequence). V gave up 1 base and J gave up 12 bases; unmatched junction bases: 8. CDR3 length: 14 residues. CDR3 in DNA: TGTGCCAGCAGTTTATACCCAGCAACAGGGGAACTGTTTTTT. Encoded protein: CASSLYPATGELFF.